Below, 18 T cell receptor beta chains from the same sample are listed, as sequenced in a study of T cells after posttransplantation cyclophosphamide. Sequenced by immunoSEQ multiplex PCR; TCRdb stores in-frame clones only, minus some. This sample yields about 32,000 clones, of which over 85% are seen a single time; just under 15% belongs to the top ten. Sequencing used PBMCs. Source of these receptors: a woman aged 40-49 years with a blood cancer, CMV-positive, and with a related stem cell donor.

The chain combines TRBV11-2 with TRBJ2-6; D not resolved. With 6 bases removed from V and 0 bases from J, the gap between germline ends came to 6 bases. The CDR3 covers 14 residues. Germline values: CDR1 SGHAT, CDR2 FQNNGV. The chain's CDR3 is CASSYNSGANVLTF. CDR3 DNA: TGTGCCAGCAGTTATAACTCTGGGGCCAACGTCCTGACTTTC.

This clone has just one count. The chain recombines TRBV4-1 with TRBJ2-1, with 10 bases fitting TRBD1. The germline V gene encodes CDR1 MGHRA and CDR2 YSYEKL. The CDR3 covers 16 residues. Trimming at V came to 1 base and at J to 8 bases, leaving 8 bases not matched to a gene. The CDR3 bases are TGCGCCAGCAGCCAAGGGGGGACAGGGGTGAAGGATGAGCAGTTCTTC. As protein: CASSQGGTGVKDEQFF.

The chain recombines TRBV11-2 with TRBJ2-3; 8 bases are shared with TRBD1. Germline lookup yields CDR1 SGHAT and CDR2 FQNNGV. The CDR3 covers 15 residues. Trimming at V came to 1 base and at J to 3 bases, leaving 3 bases not matched to a gene. DNA of the CDR3: TGTGCCAGCAGCTTAGGGACAGGGAGGACAGATACGCAGTATTTT. Translated: CASSLGTGRTDTQYF.

This clone was detected only once. The gene calls are TRBV5-1 and TRBJ2-1, with D perhaps TRBD1 (6 bases). Germline lookup yields CDR1 SGHRS and CDR2 YFSETQ. Trimming cost V 0 bases and J 2 bases, with 12 bases left between them. This CDR3 is 16 amino acids long. The CDR3 region has the DNA TGCGCCAGCAGCTTGGGCCAGGGGCTTCCCTACAATGAGCAGTTCTTC. Translation gives CASSLGQGLPYNEQFF.

The J gene is TRBJ2-3, the V gene TRBV5-1, with D maybe TRBD1 (6 bases). The CDR3 is 16 amino acids. V lost 4 bases and J lost 0, with 15 bases in between. Germline CDR1 SGHRS, CDR2 YFSETQ. The CDR3 sequence: CASSQGRGSSTDTQYF. In DNA form, the CDR3 reads TGCGCCAGCAGCCAGGGCAGGGGCTCTAGCACAGATACGCAGTATTTT.

This clone was detected once. J is TRBJ2-7 and V is TRBV6-6, with D possibly matching TRBD2 (7 bases). V lost 6 bases, J lost 2 bases, and 11 bases lay in between. The CDR3 totals 13 residues. CDR1 and CDR2 from the germline V gene are MNHNY and SVGAGI (reference sequence). For the CDR3, the DNA is TGTGCCAGCAGCTCGGGGGGCCCCTACGAGCAGTACTTC. Its protein product is CASSSGGPYEQYF.

This sequence joins TRBV2 and TRBJ2-1; D is undetermined. Germline V gene lookup returns CDR1 SNHLY and CDR2 FYNNEI. The CDR3 length is 13 residues. V shed 4 bases and J shed 6 bases, with 10 bases lying between them. The CDR3 loop is CASSVVLRNEQFF. For the CDR3, the DNA is TGTGCCAGCAGTGTAGTATTACGCAATGAGCAGTTCTTC.

This clone was counted only a few times. The V and J genes are TRBV12-5 and TRBJ1-5, with D uncertain. The CDR3 covers 15 residues. Trimming pared 6 bases from V and 2 bases from J, leaving 14 bases between. Germline CDR1 LGHNT, CDR2 FRNRAP. The CDR3 loop is CASGPRGVGNQPQHF. The CDR3 region has the DNA TGTGCTAGTGGCCCCCGCGGGGTTGGCAATCAGCCCCAGCATTTT.

This sequence joins TRBV11-1 and TRBJ2-1, with a possible D match to TRBD1 (5 bases). V lost 5 bases and J lost 9, with 11 bases in between. Germline CDR1 is SGHAT and CDR2 is FQDESV (reference sequence). The CDR3 has 12 amino acids. The CDR3 spells CASSTLGAEQFF. Written as DNA, the CDR3 is TGTGCCAGCAGCACCCTTGGGGCTGAGCAGTTCTTC.

This clone was counted once. The chain couples TRBV10-3 to TRBJ1-5; 7 bases align to TRBD1. CDR1 ENHRY and CDR2 SYGVKD come from the germline V gene. The junction had 6 bases not matched to a gene; V was cut back by 4 bases and J by 0 bases. CDR3 length: 16 residues. The CDR3 coding sequence is TGTGCCATCAGTGGGGGGGACAGATATAGCAATCAGCCCCAGCATTTT. Protein: CAISGGDRYSNQPQHF.

J is TRBJ1-2 and V is TRBV7-9, with TRBD1 matching 7 bases. Trimming at V came to 1 base and at J to 6 bases, leaving 5 bases not matched to a gene. Looked up from germline, CDR1 is SEHNR and CDR2 is FQNEAQ (reference sequence). The CDR3 covers 14 residues. The DNA for the CDR3 is TGTGCCAGCAGCTTAGGGGACAGCCCGCATGGCTACACCTTC. As protein: CASSLGDSPHGYTF.

The V gene is TRBV11-1, the J gene TRBJ2-1, with 7 bases that match TRBD1. This CDR3 is 18 amino acids long. With V trimmed by 5 bases and J by 7 bases, 20 bases remained unmatched. From germline, CDR1 is SGHAT and CDR2 FQDESV (reference sequence). CDR3 sequence reads: CASSLYRLGGRVGNEQFF. In DNA, the CDR3 is TGTGCCAGCAGCCTATACAGGCTAGGGGGCAGGGTGGGGAATGAGCAGTTCTTC.

The V call is TRBV7-8, the J call TRBJ1-1; D is possibly TRBD1 (6 bases). Trimming pared 5 bases from V and 1 base from J, leaving 14 bases between. CDR1 is SGHVS and CDR2 is FQNEAQ in the germline V gene. The CDR3 consists of 15 residues. For the CDR3, the DNA is TGTGCCAGCAGCCGAACACGACAGGAGAACACTGAAGCTTTCTTT. Translated, it gives CASSRTRQENTEAFF.

The chain recombines TRBV2 with TRBJ2-5, with a possible D match to TRBD2 (5 bases). The CDR3 is 13 residues long. CDR1 is SNHLY, CDR2 FYNNEI, per germline. V lost 6 bases and J lost 1, with 9 bases in between. The CDR3 is CASSGERQETQYF. The CDR3 DNA reads TGTGCCAGCAGCGGGGAGCGCCAAGAGACCCAGTACTTC.

The chain employs TRBV11-2 and TRBJ2-5; 9 nucleotides line up with TRBD2. The length of the CDR3 is 15 residues. The V and J ends lost 6 bases and 5 bases, in that order; junction bases with no gene match: 10. In germline, CDR1 is SGHAT, CDR2 FQNNGV. This CDR3 reads CASSDRLADVETQYF. The CDR3 DNA reads TGTGCCAGCAGTGACCGACTAGCGGATGTCGAGACCCAGTACTTC.

This clone was detected only a few times. V usage is TRBV7-8 and J usage is TRBJ2-3; 7 bases map to TRBD2. CDR3 length equals 15 residues. With V trimmed by 7 bases and J by 6 bases, 13 bases remained unmatched. Germline V lookup: CDR1 SGHVS, CDR2 FQNEAQ. CDR3 DNA: TGTGCCAGCATCCCCGGGGGGACCGGCCGCGATACGCAGTATTTT. It encodes CASIPGGTGRDTQYF.

CDR3 DNA sequence: TGTGCCAGCAGCTTAGGGACAGCGAACACCGGGGAGCTGTTTTTT. The encoded protein is CASSLGTANTGELFF. The chain uses TRBV7-8 and TRBJ2-2; D perhaps matches TRBD1 (6 bases). This CDR3 region has 15 residues. Trimming took off 1 base at V and 0 bases at J, with 6 bases between the two ends. Germline CDR1 SGHVS, CDR2 FQNEAQ.

In this sample, this clone turned up once. Here the CDR3 DNA reads TGCGCCAGCAGCGAAATCGCAGGGGTATCGGACATTCAGTACTTC. Translated: CASSEIAGVSDIQYF. The rearrangement uses TRBV5-1 and TRBJ2-4, with D possibly matching TRBD1 (6 bases). This CDR3 is built from 15 residues. Trimming shortened V by 4 bases and J by 8 bases, and 19 bases separated the two germline ends. The germline V gene has CDR1 SGHRS and CDR2 YFSETQ.